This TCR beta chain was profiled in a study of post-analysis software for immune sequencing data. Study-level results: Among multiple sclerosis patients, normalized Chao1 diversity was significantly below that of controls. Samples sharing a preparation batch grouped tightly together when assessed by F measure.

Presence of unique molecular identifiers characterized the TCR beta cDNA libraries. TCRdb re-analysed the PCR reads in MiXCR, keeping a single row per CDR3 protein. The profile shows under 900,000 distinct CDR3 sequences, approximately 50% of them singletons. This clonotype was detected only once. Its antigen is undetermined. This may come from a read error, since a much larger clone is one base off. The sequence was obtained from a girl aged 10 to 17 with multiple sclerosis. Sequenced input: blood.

In DNA, the CDR3 is TGCGCCAGCAGCTGGTTAGGGGGGCCTGAGGGCTACACCTTC. Translating it yields CASSWLGGPEGYTF. The chain links TRBV5-1 to TRBJ1-2; a weak D match, TRBD1 (6 bases). V gave up 3 bases and J gave up 8 bases, with 17 bases separating them. Germline loops: CDR1 SGHRS, CDR2 YFSETQ. The CDR3 is 14 residues long.